This T cell receptor (beta chain) is from a study of control samples from healthy donors and cancer patients. Here immunoSEQ multiplex PCR was the method, and the copy in TCRdb shows in-frame clones only, minus some. The table shows tens of thousands of clones, with about 85% occurring only once. From germline, CDR1 is SGHTA and CDR2 FQGNSA. CDR3 length: 18 residues. Trimming shortened V by 5 bases and J by 2 bases, and 23 bases separated the two germline ends. The TCR sequence derives from a man aged 60-69 years with colorectal cancer. The chain uses TRBV7-2 and TRBJ2-3, with D maybe TRBD2 (6 bases). Specimen: PBMCs. The CDR3 is CASSPGTPAAGYTDTQYF. CDR3 bases: TGTGCCAGCAGCCCGGGGACTCCGGCAGCGGGTTACACAGATACGCAGTATTTT.